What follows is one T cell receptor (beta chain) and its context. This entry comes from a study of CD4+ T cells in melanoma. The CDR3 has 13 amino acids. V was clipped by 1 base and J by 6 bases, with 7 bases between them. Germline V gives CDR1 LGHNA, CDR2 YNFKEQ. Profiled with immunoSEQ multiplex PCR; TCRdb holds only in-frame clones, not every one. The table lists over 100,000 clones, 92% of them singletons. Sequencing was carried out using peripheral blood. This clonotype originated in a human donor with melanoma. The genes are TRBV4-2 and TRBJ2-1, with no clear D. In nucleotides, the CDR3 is TGTGCCAGCAGCCAAGTTCGCGCCAATGAGCAGTTCTTC. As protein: CASSQVRANEQFF.